This entry describes one TCR beta chain. Germline V gene sequence: CDR1 SGHDN, CDR2 FVKESK. V lost 7 bases and J 0 bases, leaving 7 bases between the germline ends. The CDR3 contains 14 residues. One entry per CDR3 protein, called by TCRdb with MiXCR from the 5' RACE reads. The sample holds hundreds of thousands of distinct CDR3 sequences, under 9% seen once. The entry originates in a study of identical twins. This sample also appeared in a second study, on yellow fever vaccine responses in identical twins.

V gene TRBV14 combines with J gene TRBJ2-6, with D maybe TRBD1 (5 bases). The specimen was PBMCs. The clonotype was recovered from a woman between 18 and 29 years old in good health. This chain's CDR3 is CASTGNSGANVLTF. The CDR3 DNA reads TGTGCCAGCACAGGGAACTCTGGGGCCAACGTCCTGACTTTC.